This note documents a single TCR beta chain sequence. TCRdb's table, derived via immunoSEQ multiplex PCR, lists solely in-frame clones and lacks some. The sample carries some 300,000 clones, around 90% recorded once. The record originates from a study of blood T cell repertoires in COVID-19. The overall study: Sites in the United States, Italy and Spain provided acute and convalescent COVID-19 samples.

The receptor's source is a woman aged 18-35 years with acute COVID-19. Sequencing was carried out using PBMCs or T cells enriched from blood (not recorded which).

CDR3 nucleotide sequence: TGCGCCAGCAGCTTGGATACTAGCGGGCTATCCTACGAGCAGTACTTC. Translating it yields CASSLDTSGLSYEQYF. The chain uses TRBV5-1 and TRBJ2-7, with TRBD2 matching 9 bases. V gave up 0 bases and J gave up 1 base; unmatched junction bases: 5. Germline V gene lookup returns CDR1 SGHRS and CDR2 YFSETQ. The CDR3 is 16 amino acids.